Below, 8 T cell receptor beta chains from the same sample are listed, as sequenced in a study of human T cells and chemical hapten exposure. Time point meaning: patch test 3, about 24 weeks after DPC sensitization. Treatment defined: therapeutic diphenylcyclopropenone sensitization with weekly scalp DPC. From the RACE reads, TCRdb called clonotypes with MiXCR, one entry per CDR3 protein. Of about 97,000 distinct CDR3 sequences listed, 25% to 35% were seen once; the top ten hold about 9.4%. Sequenced material: whole blood, taken in connection with sensitization to the hapten diphenylcyclopropenone (DPC). These receptors all stem from a man between 35 and 55 years old with alopecia areata. Some clones in this sample may be carry-over from other donors' samples.

This clonotype was counted a single time. The chain combines TRBV28 with TRBJ2-3; D call uncertain. The CDR3 totals 14 residues. CDR1 is MDHEN and CDR2 is SYDVKM in the germline V gene. The V end lost 2 bases, the J end lost 1 base, and 7 bases lay between the germline ends. The DNA for the CDR3 is TGTGCCAGCAGTTTACCCCTGGGCACAGATACGCAGTATTTT. Amino acid sequence: CASSLPLGTDTQYF.

V usage is TRBV18 and J usage is TRBJ1-3, with D possibly TRBD1 on 6 matching bases. CDR3 length equals 16 residues. From germline, CDR1 is KGHSH and CDR2 LQKENI. V was shortened by 4 bases and J by 0 bases, with 13 bases between the two germline ends. Written as DNA, the CDR3 is TGTGCCAGCTCACGCTCGACAGGCAGCTCTGGAAACACCATATATTTT. It encodes CASSRSTGSSGNTIYF. Full variable domain (rest looked up from reference TRBV18 and TRBJ1-3): NAGVMQNPRHLVRRRGQEARLRCSPMKGHSHVYWYRQLPEEGLKFMVYLQKENIIDESGMPKERFSAEFPKEGPSILRIQQVVRGDSAAYFCASSRSTGSSGNTIYFGEGSWLTVV.

This clonotype was counted a few times. The genes are TRBV24-1 and TRBJ1-5; a weak D match, TRBD1 (6 bases). The V and J ends lost 6 bases and 0 bases respectively, with 14 bases between them. Germline V gene sequence: CDR1 KGHDR, CDR2 SFDVKD. CDR3 size: 16 residues. In nucleotides, the CDR3 is TGTGCCACCAGTCCCAGGGGACTTAATAGCAATCAGCCCCAGCATTTT. Amino acid sequence: CATSPRGLNSNQPQHF.

V is TRBV20-1 and J is TRBJ2-1; 7 nucleotides align to TRBD2. CDR1 is DFQATT and CDR2 is SNEGSKA in the germline V gene (reference sequence). The CDR3 consists of 15 residues. The V and J ends lost 4 bases and 4 bases, in that order; junction bases with no gene match: 10. The CDR3, as DNA: TGCAGTGCTACATCGGGGGGAGTGAGGTACAATGAGCAGTTCTTC. This codes for CSATSGGVRYNEQFF.

Only a few counts were recorded for this clonotype. This chain links TRBV20-1 with TRBJ2-1; 12 positions match TRBD2. This CDR3 region has 14 residues. Germline loops: CDR1 DFQATT, CDR2 SNEGSKA (reference sequence). The V segment lost 5 bases and the J segment 5 bases; nucleotides outside the gene matches: 4. Written as DNA, the CDR3 is TGCAGTGCTTTCGGACTAGCGGGGAACAATGAGCAGTTCTTC. Its protein product is CSAFGLAGNNEQFF.

The CDR3 protein is CASSQGGGRIPGNTIYF. The CDR3, as DNA: TGTGCCAGCAGCCAAGGTGGAGGACGGATCCCTGGAAACACCATATATTTT. The rearrangement links TRBV14 to TRBJ1-3; unclear D gene. V lost 1 base to trimming and J lost 2 bases, with 15 bases between them. The CDR3 is made up of 17 amino acids. Germline V gene lookup returns CDR1 SGHDN and CDR2 FVKESK.

The chain uses TRBV6-6 and TRBJ2-1; D may correspond to TRBD1 or TRBD2 (5 bases each). The CDR3 has 15 residues. V was trimmed by 6 bases and J by 4 bases, leaving 16 bases between them. CDR1 and CDR2 (germline): MNHNY, SVGAGI (reference sequence). The CDR3: CASRWDPGVYNEQFF. For the CDR3, the DNA is TGTGCCAGCAGGTGGGACCCCGGGGTTTACAATGAGCAGTTCTTC.

This clonotype occurred a few times. The chain joins TRBV2 to TRBJ2-7, with 8 bases fitting TRBD2. This CDR3 comprises 13 residues. The trim removed 7 bases at V and 2 bases at J, leaving 4 bases unmatched. Per the germline V gene, CDR1 is SNHLY and CDR2 is FYNNEI. In DNA, the CDR3 is TGTGCCAGCAAGGCTAGCGGGCCCTACGAGCAGTACTTC. Its translation: CASKASGPYEQYF.